This TCR beta chain was recovered during a study of T cells expressing NK-cell markers. Study in general: Sorted CD3+CD56+NKG2C+, CD3+CD56+NKG2C- and CD3+CD56-NKG2C+ T-cell subsets were beta-chain profiled.

The CDR3 has 16 residues. Germline V gives CDR1 DFQATT, CDR2 SNEGSKA (reference sequence). 5'RACE template switching built TCR beta cDNA with unique molecular identifiers. TCRdb reanalyzed the 5' RACE reads, giving one entry per CDR3 protein sequence and no DNA. This sample contains roughly 180,000 distinct CDR3 sequences. This chain links TRBV20-1 with TRBJ2-7; absent DNA, TCRdb's TRBD1 call cannot be checked. The sequence came from a woman aged 18 to 75 in good health. The sequencing sample was made of blood T cells: a sorted CD56 or NKG2C T cell subset, CD4+ or CD8+ T cells, or bulk PBMC T cells (not recorded which). This CDR3 is CSGMGGGFSDLYEQYF.